The entry below describes one TCR beta chain. The CDR3 length is 15 residues. The V gene's germline CDR1 is MDHEN and CDR2 SYDVKM. V shed 0 bases, J shed 4 bases, and the junction held 0 bases outside the gene matches. This entry comes from a study of shared T cell receptors in the human thymus. Using immunoSEQ multiplex PCR, the repertoire was profiled, and TCRdb retains in-frame clones only, with some absent. The sample contains 700,000 to 750,000 clones, roughly 85% of which appear only once. The same data also went into a second study, on human thymus T cells.

Sequences were obtained from thymocytes. The clonotype originates from a girl less than two years old with a congenital heart defect. J is TRBJ1-6 and V is TRBV28, with 7 bases that match TRBD1. The CDR3 loop is CASSLWGQYNSPLHF. The CDR3 nucleotides read TGTGCCAGCAGTTTATGGGGACAGTATAATTCACCCCTCCACTTT.